This TCR beta chain comes out of a study of technical replicates of blood from several donors. With V trimmed by 0 bases and J by 2 bases, 7 bases remained unmatched. Germline V gene sequence: CDR1 LNHNV, CDR2 YYDKDF (reference sequence). The length of the CDR3 is 17 residues. Sequenced by immunoSEQ multiplex PCR; TCRdb stores in-frame clones only, minus some. The sample lists fewer than 85,000 clones, about 96% occurring once. The sequenced material came from T cells isolated from PBMCs. The V and J genes are TRBV15 and TRBJ2-5, with 9 bases matching TRBD2. This TCR derives from a human donor in good health. CDR3 protein: CATSRDWAGGGQETQYF. For the CDR3, the DNA is TGTGCCACCAGCAGAGATTGGGCGGGAGGGGGACAAGAGACCCAGTACTTC.